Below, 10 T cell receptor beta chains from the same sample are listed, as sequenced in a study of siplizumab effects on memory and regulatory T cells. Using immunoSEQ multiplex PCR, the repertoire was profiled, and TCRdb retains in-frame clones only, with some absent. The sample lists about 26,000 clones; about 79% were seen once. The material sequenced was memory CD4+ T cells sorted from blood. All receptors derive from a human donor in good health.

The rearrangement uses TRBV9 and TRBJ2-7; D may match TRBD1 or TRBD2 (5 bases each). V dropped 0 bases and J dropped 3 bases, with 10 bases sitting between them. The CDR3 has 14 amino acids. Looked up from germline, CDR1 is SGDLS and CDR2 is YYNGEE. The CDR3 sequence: CASSVGAGSYEQYF. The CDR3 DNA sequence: TGTGCCAGCAGCGTAGGGGCAGGGAGCTACGAGCAGTACTTC.

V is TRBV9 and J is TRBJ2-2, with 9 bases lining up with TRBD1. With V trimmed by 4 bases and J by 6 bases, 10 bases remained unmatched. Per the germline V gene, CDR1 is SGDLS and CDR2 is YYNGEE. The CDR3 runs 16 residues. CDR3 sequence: CASSRGNRGLAGELFF. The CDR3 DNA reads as TGTGCCAGCAGCCGTGGGAACAGGGGGCTGGCCGGGGAGCTGTTTTTT.

CDR3 nucleotides: TGCGCCAGCACGCCTCGGACACGCGGGCCCTTGGAGACCCAGTACTTC. This encodes CASTPRTRGPLETQYF. V gene TRBV23-1 combines with J gene TRBJ2-5, with D perhaps assigned TRBD1 or TRBD2 (5 bases each). TRBV23-1 is an ORF; its function is uncertain. The V gene lost 7 bases and the J gene lost 5 bases, with 23 bases spanning the gap. This CDR3 has 16 residues.

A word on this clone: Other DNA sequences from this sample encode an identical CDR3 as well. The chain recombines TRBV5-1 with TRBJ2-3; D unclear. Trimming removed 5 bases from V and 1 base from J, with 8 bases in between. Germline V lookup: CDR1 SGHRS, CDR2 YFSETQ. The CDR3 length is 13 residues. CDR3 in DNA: TGCGCCAGCAGGGCCCAAGGCACAGATACGCAGTATTTT. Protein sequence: CASRAQGTDTQYF.

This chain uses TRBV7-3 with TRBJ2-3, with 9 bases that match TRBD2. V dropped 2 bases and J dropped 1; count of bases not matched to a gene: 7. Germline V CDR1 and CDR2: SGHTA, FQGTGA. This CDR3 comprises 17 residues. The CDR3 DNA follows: TGTGCCAGCAGCTTAGACGGGTCTAGCGGGGGCACAGATACGCAGTATTTT. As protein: CASSLDGSSGGTDTQYF.

In DNA, the CDR3 is TGTGCCAGCAGCTTAAAGGGAACCTACGAGCAGTACTTC. It is translated as CASSLKGTYEQYF. This sequence joins TRBV7-2 and TRBJ2-7; D is unclear. Germline V gives CDR1 SGHTA, CDR2 FQGNSA. Between the trimmed V and J ends, which lost 2 bases and 2 bases, there was a span of 7 bases. The CDR3 is made up of 13 amino acids.

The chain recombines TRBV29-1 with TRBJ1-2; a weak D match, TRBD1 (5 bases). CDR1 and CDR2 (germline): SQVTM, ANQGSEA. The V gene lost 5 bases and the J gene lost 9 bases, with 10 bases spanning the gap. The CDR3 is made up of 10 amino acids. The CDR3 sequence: CSVSDTRYTF. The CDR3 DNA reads TGCAGCGTTTCGGACACCCGCTACACCTTC.

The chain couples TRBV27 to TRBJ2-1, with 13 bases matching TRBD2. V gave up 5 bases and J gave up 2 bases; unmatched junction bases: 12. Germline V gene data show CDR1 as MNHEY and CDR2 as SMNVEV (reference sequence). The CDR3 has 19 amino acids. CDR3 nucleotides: TGTGCCAGCAGTCCAATCGGACTAGCGGGAGATTCTGCCTACAATGAGCAGTTCTTC. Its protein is CASSPIGLAGDSAYNEQFF.

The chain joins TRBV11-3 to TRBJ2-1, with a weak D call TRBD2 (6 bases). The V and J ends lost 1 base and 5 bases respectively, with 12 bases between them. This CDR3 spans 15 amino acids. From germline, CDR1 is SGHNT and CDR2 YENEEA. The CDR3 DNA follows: TGTGCCAGCAGCTTAGGCGGTAGCGGCAACAATGAGCAGTTCTTC. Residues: CASSLGGSGNNEQFF.

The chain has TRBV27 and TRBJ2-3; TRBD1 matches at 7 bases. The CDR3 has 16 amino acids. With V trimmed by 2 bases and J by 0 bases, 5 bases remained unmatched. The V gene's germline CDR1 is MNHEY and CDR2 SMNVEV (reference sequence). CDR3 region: CASSLRGLISTDTQYF. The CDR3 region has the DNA TGTGCCAGCAGTTTAAGGGGGCTAATAAGCACAGATACGCAGTATTTT.